Presented here are 14 T cell receptor beta chains from one specimen sequenced in a study of metastatic and nonmetastatic thyroid tumors. TCRdb re-analyzed the PCR reads using MiXCR. The sample contains around 45,000 clones, about 3.2% of which appear only once. Among the patients, none had received any treatment before thyroid surgery. The sequencing input was blood. The receptors derive from a female donor with papillary thyroid cancer or a benign thyroid nodule (not recorded which). Some clones in this sample may be carry-over from other donors' samples.

This clone has only a few counts. This rearrangement joins TRBV27 to TRBJ1-5; maybe TRBD1 (5 bases). The V and J ends lost 6 bases and 0 bases respectively, with 12 bases between them. Germline CDR1 reads MNHEY; CDR2 reads SMNVEV (reference sequence). CDR3 length equals 15 residues. This CDR3 is CASSDGTVSNQPQHF. CDR3 sequence (DNA): TGTGCCAGCAGCGATGGGACGGTTAGCAATCAGCCCCAGCATTTT.

V gene TRBV30 combines with J gene TRBJ2-2; D is tentatively TRBD1 or TRBD2 (5 bases each). The CDR3 totals 14 residues. Deletions cut 2 bases from V and 6 bases from J, with 13 bases between. Germline CDR1 is GTSNPN and CDR2 is SVGIG (reference sequence). Here the CDR3 reads CAWSRGAGAGELFF. CDR3 coding DNA: TGTGCCTGGAGTCGAGGGGCTGGGGCCGGGGAGCTGTTTTTT.

This clone came up many times. The CDR3 DNA reads as TGCAGTGCTAGGGTGAGCGGGACATCCTACAATGAGCAGTTCTTC. Translation: CSARVSGTSYNEQFF. The chain joins TRBV20-1 to TRBJ2-1; D might be TRBD2 (7 bases). Per the germline V gene, CDR1 is DFQATT and CDR2 is SNEGSKA (reference sequence). This CDR3 is 15 amino acids long. Trimming shortened V by 3 bases and J by 1 base, and 13 bases separated the two germline ends.

J is TRBJ2-7 and V is TRBV2; D gene uncertain. V was pared by 3 bases and J by 5 bases, with 14 bases between. Germline V gene sequence: CDR1 SNHLY, CDR2 FYNNEI. CDR3 length equals 14 residues. The CDR3 DNA is TGTGCCAGCAGTGACCTCTCCAAGCAGAACGAGCAGTACTTC. Translation: CASSDLSKQNEQYF.

There are a few counts of this clone. V is TRBV7-8 and J is TRBJ2-2; D gene uncertain. V lost 5 bases to trimming and J lost 4 bases, with 11 bases between them. Germline V gene data show CDR1 as SGHVS and CDR2 as FQNEAQ. This CDR3 comprises 14 residues. Written as DNA, the CDR3 is TGTGCCAGCAGCATTAATCAGTTCACCGGGGAGCTGTTTTTT. It translates to CASSINQFTGELFF. Full variable domain (outside the CDR3, taken from reference TRBV7-8 and TRBJ2-2): GAGVSQSPRYKVAKRGQDVALRCDPISGHVSLFWYQQALGQGPEFLTYFQNEAQLDKSGLPSDRFFAERPEGSVSTLKIQRTQQEDSAVYLCASSINQFTGELFFGEGSRLTVL.

The table lists this clone with a few counts. The chain has TRBV12-3 or TRBV12-4 and TRBJ1-2; a possible D gene is TRBD1 (6 bases). The V gene lost 4 bases and the J gene lost 5 bases, with 14 bases spanning the gap. The CDR3 is 14 amino acids. In nucleotides, the CDR3 is TGTGCCAGCAGTTATGCCAAGGGGGGATATGGCTACACCTTC. Translated, it gives CASSYAKGGYGYTF.

To note about this clone: The junction departs from the called germline gene at one end, perhaps through a read error. Other DNA sequences in the sample encode the same CDR3. The chain has TRBV2 and TRBJ2-6; perhaps TRBD1 as D (5 bases). The CDR3 runs to 13 residues. Germline values: CDR1 SNHLY, CDR2 FYNNEI. The CDR3 region has the DNA TGTGCCAGCACCAACTCTGGGGCCAACGTTCTGACTTTC. Amino acid sequence: CASTNSGANVLTF.

Sample share makes this clone medium-sized (0.01 to 0.1%). The chain has TRBV9 and TRBJ2-1; TRBD2 matches 9 bases. The CDR3 has 15 amino acids. The trim removed 1 base at V and 6 bases at J, leaving 5 bases unmatched. Germline V gene data show CDR1 as SGDLS and CDR2 as YYNGEE. CDR3 residues: CASSVFAGGGNEQFF. CDR3 DNA: TGTGCCAGCAGCGTATTCGCGGGAGGGGGCAATGAGCAGTTCTTC. Filled out from reference TRBV9 and TRBJ2-1, the complete variable domain reads DSGVTQTPKHLITATGQRVTLRCSPRSGDLSVYWYQQSLDQGLQFLIQYYNGEERAKGNILERFSAQQFPDLHSELNLSSLELGDSALYFCASSVFAGGGNEQFFGPGTRLTVL.

The gene calls are TRBV6-9 and TRBJ1-5; D remains ambiguous. CDR1 MNHGY and CDR2 SVAAGI come from the germline V gene. Trimming removed 4 bases at V and 2 bases at J, with 12 bases between. There are 15 residues in the CDR3. CDR3 region: CASSFEGLGNQPQHF. In DNA form, the CDR3 reads TGTGCCAGCAGTTTTGAGGGTCTCGGCAATCAGCCCCAGCATTTT.

This clone showed up many times. CDR3 nucleotide sequence: TGTGCCAGCAGCCCCTTTGGGATACAAGAGACCCAGTACTTC. It encodes CASSPFGIQETQYF. This rearrangement joins TRBV12-3 or TRBV12-4 to TRBJ2-5; D unclear. The CDR3 consists of 14 residues. With 6 bases removed from V and 2 bases from J, the gap between germline ends came to 13 bases.

This clone was seen ten or more times. V and J are TRBV5-1 and TRBJ2-2; TRBD2 matches 8 bases. This CDR3 is built from 16 residues. Germline assignment: CDR1 SGHRS and CDR2 YFSETQ. The trim removed 4 bases at V and 2 bases at J, leaving 7 bases unmatched. The CDR3 region has the DNA TGCGCCAGCAGCCCGTCCGGGACTAGAAACACCGGGGAGCTGTTTTTT. It yields the protein CASSPSGTRNTGELFF. Using reference TRBV5-1 and TRBJ2-2 for the parts outside the CDR3, the full variable domain is KAGVTQTPRYLIKTRGQQVTLSCSPISGHRSVSWYQQTPGQGLQFLFEYFSETQRNKGNFPGRFSGRQFSNSRSEMNVSTLELGDSALYLCASSPSGTRNTGELFFGEGSRLTVL.

This sequence joins TRBV27 and TRBJ2-1; 13 nucleotides line up with TRBD2. CDR3 size: 12 residues. The germline gives CDR1 MNHEY, CDR2 SMNVEV (reference sequence). J gave up 15 bases and V 6 bases, and 5 bases lay outside the gene matches. The CDR3 region is CASRTSGGFPFF. In DNA, the CDR3 is TGTGCCAGCAGGACTAGCGGGGGGTTCCCGTTCTTC.

There are many counts of this clone. J is TRBJ2-1 and V is TRBV28; possible D gene TRBD1, 7 bases. Germline V gene sequence: CDR1 MDHEN, CDR2 SYDVKM. The CDR3 length is 19 residues. V lost 7 bases and J 3 bases, leaving 28 bases between the germline ends. Here the CDR3 DNA reads TGTGCCAGCACCAGTTTGGGGGCAGGGGGGCCAGGGGGCTACAATGAGCAGTTCTTC. Its translation is CASTSLGAGGPGGYNEQFF.

The sample holds many counts of this clone. CDR3 region: CSAEQGGNEQFF. The CDR3 DNA reads as TGCAGTGCTGAACAGGGAGGGAATGAGCAGTTCTTC. The chain recombines TRBV20-1 with TRBJ2-1, with TRBD2 as a possible D gene (7 bases). CDR3 length: 12 amino acids. Per the germline V gene, CDR1 is DFQATT and CDR2 is SNEGSKA (reference sequence). V shed 5 bases and J shed 7 bases, with 12 bases lying between them.